This entry lists 30 T cell receptor beta chains sequenced from one sample in a study of blood T cell repertoires in COVID-19. The data were produced by immunoSEQ multiplex PCR, yet TCRdb's version contains in-frame clones alone and is incomplete. The sample lists under 200,000 clones, 86% occurring once. Sequencing was carried out using peripheral blood. The receptors were sampled from a man aged 65 to 79 with acute or convalescent COVID-19.

This clone was counted a single time. The V and J genes are TRBV5-6 and TRBJ2-7; TRBD1 matches 7 bases. Looked up from germline, CDR1 is SGHDT and CDR2 is YYEEEE. V was clipped by 3 bases and J by 2 bases; unmatched bases: 8. CDR3 length: 15 residues. The CDR3 loop reads CASSSWDRRTYEQYF. The DNA for the CDR3 is TGTGCCAGCAGCTCCTGGGACAGACGCACCTACGAGCAGTACTTC.

The J gene is TRBJ2-1, the V gene TRBV7-3, with TRBD2 matching 12 bases. The CDR3 length is 16 residues. Germline V lookup: CDR1 SGHTA, CDR2 FQGTGA. The V and J ends lost 4 bases and 0 bases, in that order; junction bases with no gene match: 1. CDR3 region: CASSSSGGASYNEQFF. DNA for the CDR3: TGTGCCAGCAGCTCTAGCGGGGGGGCCTCCTACAATGAGCAGTTCTTC.

This sequence joins TRBV18 and TRBJ2-3; maybe TRBD1 (5 bases). The CDR3 is 14 residues long. The V end lost 6 bases, the J end lost 2 bases, and 12 bases lay between the germline ends. The germline CDR1 and CDR2 sequences are KGHSH and LQKENI. The CDR3 is CASSKDGHTDTQYF. The CDR3 DNA sequence: TGTGCCAGCTCTAAGGACGGACACACAGATACGCAGTATTTT.

V is TRBV5-4 and J is TRBJ2-7; TRBD1 agrees at 10 bases. V lost 3 bases, J lost 1 base, and 7 bases stayed unmatched. Germline CDR1 and CDR2: SGHNT and YYREEE (reference sequence). The CDR3 extends over 16 amino acids. The CDR3 loop is CASSSRSGQGSYEQYF. CDR3 DNA: TGTGCCAGCAGCTCCCGGTCGGGACAGGGGTCCTACGAGCAGTACTTC.

This clone was detected only once. J is TRBJ2-2 and V is TRBV7-3, with 8 bases matching TRBD2. The V gene's germline CDR1 is SGHTA and CDR2 FQGTGA. Trimming at V came to 6 bases and at J to 1 base, leaving 7 bases not matched to a gene. This CDR3 region has 16 residues. The CDR3 spells CASSSQSGGNTGELFF. Written as DNA, the CDR3 is TGTGCCAGCAGTTCACAGAGCGGGGGGAACACCGGGGAGCTGTTTTTT. Combining the CDR3 with reference TRBV7-3 and TRBJ2-2 gives the whole variable domain GAGVSQTPSNKVTEKGKYVELRCDPISGHTALYWYRQSLGQGPEFLIYFQGTGAADDSGLPNDRFFAVRPEGSVSTLKIQRTERGDSAVYLCASSSQSGGNTGELFFGEGSRLTVL.

The count of this clone is one. This sequence joins TRBV5-5 and TRBJ2-5; possible D gene TRBD2, 5 bases. Germline CDR1 reads SGHKS; CDR2 reads YYEKEE (reference sequence). V dropped 1 base and J dropped 3 bases, with 16 bases sitting between them. The CDR3 covers 16 residues. Written as DNA, the CDR3 is TGTGCCAGCAGCTTGTTTGGTTTCTTGGGAGAAGAGACCCAGTACTTC. Protein product: CASSLFGFLGEETQYF.

V is TRBV7-8 and J is TRBJ2-1; 10 bases agree with TRBD2. Trimming took 6 bases from V and 1 from J; bases not matched to a gene: 6. This CDR3 comprises 16 residues. Germline CDR1 and CDR2: SGHVS and FQNEAQ. In DNA form, the CDR3 reads TGTGCCAGCAGTAGAAGCGGGGGGGCTTCCTACAATGAGCAGTTCTTC. Translating it yields CASSRSGGASYNEQFF.

This chain links TRBV14 with TRBJ1-4; 7 bases fit TRBD1. Germline CDR1 is SGHDN and CDR2 is FVKESK. The CDR3 is 14 residues long. V was clipped by 4 bases and J by 6 bases; unmatched bases: 5. The CDR3 region is CASSRRDSYEKLFF. The DNA for the CDR3 is TGTGCCAGCAGCCGTAGGGACAGCTATGAAAAACTGTTTTTT.

This clone appeared a single time. This chain connects TRBV12-3 or TRBV12-4 to TRBJ1-2; 9 nucleotides agree with TRBD1. V gave up 6 bases and J gave up 5 bases; unmatched junction bases: 1. This CDR3 spans 12 amino acids. CDR3 region: CASSDRGYGYTF. Written as DNA, the CDR3 is TGTGCCAGCAGCGACAGGGGGTATGGCTACACCTTC.

This chain connects TRBV28 to TRBJ2-3, with a possible D match to TRBD2 (6 bases). The CDR3 contains 13 residues. V was pared by 8 bases and J by 1 base, with 10 bases between. CDR1 is MDHEN and CDR2 is SYDVKM in the germline V gene. The CDR3 DNA sequence: TGTGCCAGCGACGGCGGGGGCACAGATACGCAGTATTTT. Protein product: CASDGGGTDTQYF.

V gene TRBV5-1 combines with J gene TRBJ2-1; 7 positions match TRBD2. Germline loops: CDR1 SGHRS, CDR2 YFSETQ. This CDR3 has 15 amino acids. V gave up 1 base and J gave up 4 bases; unmatched junction bases: 5. The CDR3 bases are TGCGCCAGCAGCTTGCCCGGACTAGGGTACAATGAGCAGTTCTTC. Translation: CASSLPGLGYNEQFF. Complete variable domain (other parts from reference TRBV5-1 and TRBJ2-1): KAGVTQTPRYLIKTRGQQVTLSCSPISGHRSVSWYQQTPGQGLQFLFEYFSETQRNKGNFPGRFSGRQFSNSRSEMNVSTLELGDSALYLCASSLPGLGYNEQFFGPGTRLTVL.

The chain recombines TRBV7-9 with TRBJ1-2; no definite D call. The CDR3 extends over 13 amino acids. In germline, CDR1 is SEHNR, CDR2 FQNEAQ (reference sequence). The ends were cut back, 4 bases at V and 6 bases at J, with 12 bases in the middle. The CDR3 coding sequence is TGTGCCAGCAGCTCCGGCGGGGAGAATGGCTACACCTTC. Its protein is CASSSGGENGYTF.

The rearrangement joins TRBV12-3 or TRBV12-4 to TRBJ2-7, with D possibly matching TRBD1 (6 bases). The CDR3 runs 12 residues. V lost 5 bases and J 3 bases, leaving 8 bases between the germline ends. CDR3 DNA: TGTGCCAGCAGTGCAGGGGTCTACGAGCAGTACTTC. Translation gives CASSAGVYEQYF.

The V and J genes are TRBV18 and TRBJ2-5, with TRBD2 identical over 11 bases. V trimming: 4 bases; J trimming: 3 bases; junction bases outside the gene matches: 4. The V gene's germline CDR1 is KGHSH and CDR2 LQKENI. This CDR3 has 15 residues. The CDR3 sequence: CASSLPGLAEETQYF. The CDR3 DNA reads as TGTGCCAGCTCACTCCCGGGACTAGCGGAAGAGACCCAGTACTTC.

The rearrangement links TRBV28 to TRBJ1-2, with D unresolved. This CDR3 contains 12 residues. The germline V gene has CDR1 MDHEN and CDR2 SYDVKM. The V end was cut by 3 bases, the J end by 5 bases, with 7 bases between. The DNA of the CDR3 is TGTGCCAGCAGTTTTGAACAGTATGGCTACACCTTC. Protein product: CASSFEQYGYTF.

V gene TRBV2 combines with J gene TRBJ2-5; weak D call: TRBD1 (5 bases). V gave up 9 bases and J gave up 2 bases, with 13 bases separating them. Germline V gene sequence: CDR1 SNHLY, CDR2 FYNNEI. The length of the CDR3 is 13 residues. The CDR3 DNA reads as TGTGCCAGAAAGACAGAAAATCAAGAGACCCAGTACTTC. It encodes CARKTENQETQYF.

The chain links TRBV2 to TRBJ1-2; D is perhaps TRBD1 (6 bases). Per the germline V gene, CDR1 is SNHLY and CDR2 is FYNNEI. V gave up 3 bases and J gave up 6 bases, with 23 bases separating them. CDR3 length: 17 residues. CDR3 sequence: CASSEGQDQGYRDGYTF. DNA of the CDR3: TGTGCCAGCAGTGAGGGGCAGGACCAGGGGTATCGGGATGGCTACACCTTC.

The chain has TRBV6-5 and TRBJ1-3; D is unclear. This CDR3 comprises 14 residues. Germline CDR1 MNHEY, CDR2 SVGAGI. V was pared by 3 bases and J by 0 bases, with 6 bases between. CDR3 DNA sequence: TGTGCCAGCAGTTATAGCAGCTCTGGAAACACCATATATTTT. This sequence encodes CASSYSSSGNTIYF.

Here the CDR3 DNA reads TGTGCCAGCAGCATACAGGAGAACTACGAGCAGTACTTC. This gives the protein CASSIQENYEQYF. The gene calls are TRBV7-9 and TRBJ2-7; D perhaps matches TRBD1 (5 bases). The CDR3 is made up of 13 amino acids. Trimming stripped 5 bases from V and 3 bases from J, with 11 bases between. CDR1 and CDR2 from the germline V gene are SEHNR and FQNEAQ (reference sequence).

J is TRBJ1-1 and V is TRBV4-1, with a weak D call TRBD1 (6 bases). The V gene lost 0 bases and the J gene lost 1 base, with 9 bases spanning the gap. The germline gives CDR1 MGHRA, CDR2 YSYEKL. The CDR3 loop spans 15 amino acids. In nucleotides, the CDR3 is TGCGCCAGCAGCCAAGAGGAGGACAGGAACACTGAAGCTTTCTTT. Protein: CASSQEEDRNTEAFF.

CDR3 sequence reads: CASSEARGGEQFF. CDR3 nucleotides: TGTGCCAGCAGTGAGGCTAGGGGAGGTGAGCAGTTCTTC. This chain links TRBV2 with TRBJ2-1; weak D call: TRBD2 (6 bases). Germline V gene data show CDR1 as SNHLY and CDR2 as FYNNEI. The CDR3 totals 13 residues. The V gene lost 3 bases and the J gene lost 9 bases, with 12 bases spanning the gap.

This chain connects TRBV6-1 to TRBJ2-7, with 12 bases identical to TRBD1. The CDR3 totals 16 residues. The germline gives CDR1 MNHNS, CDR2 SASEGT. V trimming: 2 bases; J trimming: 6 bases; junction bases outside the gene matches: 8. CDR3 bases: TGTGCCAGCAGTGAATCTGGGGGACAGGGGGCTTTCGAGCAGTACTTC. Amino acids: CASSESGGQGAFEQYF.

This clone came up a few times. The chain couples TRBV7-8 to TRBJ1-5, with 8 bases lining up with TRBD1. Unmatched junction bases numbered 3, after V lost 4 bases and J lost 4 bases. Germline V lookup: CDR1 SGHVS, CDR2 FQNEAQ. The CDR3 is made up of 14 amino acids. DNA of the CDR3: TGTGCCAGCAGCTCGAACAGGGGGAATCAGCCCCAGCATTTT. This codes for CASSSNRGNQPQHF. Full variable domain (rest looked up from reference TRBV7-8 and TRBJ1-5): GAGVSQSPRYKVAKRGQDVALRCDPISGHVSLFWYQQALGQGPEFLTYFQNEAQLDKSGLPSDRFFAERPEGSVSTLKIQRTQQEDSAVYLCASSSNRGNQPQHFGDGTRLSIL.

V usage is TRBV7-2 and J usage is TRBJ1-6; D may be TRBD1 (6 bases). CDR3 size: 14 residues. V dropped 5 bases and J dropped 3 bases, with 8 bases sitting between them. Germline lookup yields CDR1 SGHTA and CDR2 FQGNSA. DNA of the CDR3: TGTGCCAGCAGCGAACAGGGCTATAATTCACCCCTCCACTTT. It codes for CASSEQGYNSPLHF. The complete variable domain, with remaining parts taken from reference TRBV7-2 and TRBJ1-6, reads GAGVSQSPSNKVTEKGKDVELRCDPISGHTALYWYRQSLGQGLEFLIYFQGNSAPDKSGLPSDRFSAERTGGSVSTLTIQRTQQEDSAVYLCASSEQGYNSPLHFGNGTRLTVT.

V usage is TRBV10-3 and J usage is TRBJ1-1, with 11 positions matching TRBD1. The trim removed 0 bases at V and 5 bases at J, leaving 8 bases unmatched. This CDR3 comprises 17 residues. Germline V gene lookup returns CDR1 ENHRY and CDR2 SYGVKD. CDR3 DNA sequence: TGTGCCATCAGTGAGTCGTGGACAGGGGGCGTTGGAACTGAAGCTTTCTTT. It is translated as CAISESWTGGVGTEAFF.

The CDR3 region has the DNA TGTGCCAGCAGGTCTGGAGGGTCTAAGACTGAAGCTTTCTTT. It specifies CASRSGGSKTEAFF. The chain couples TRBV11-2 to TRBJ1-1; D gene unclear. The CDR3 spans 14 residues. Germline lookup yields CDR1 SGHAT and CDR2 FQNNGV. V was cut by 6 bases and J by 5 bases, with 16 bases left in between.

Only a few counts were recorded for this clone. The chain is built from TRBV12-5 and TRBJ1-2; 10 bases fit TRBD1. Per germline, CDR1 LGHNT and CDR2 FRNRAP. J gave up 2 bases and V 5 bases, and 5 bases lay outside the gene matches. This CDR3 spans 15 amino acids. In DNA, the CDR3 is TGTGCTAGTGGTGCACAGACAGGGGGCAACTATGGCTACACCTTC. Translation gives CASGAQTGGNYGYTF.

The chain recombines TRBV6-5 with TRBJ1-2; tentatively, D is TRBD1 (5 bases). The CDR3 extends over 13 amino acids. Germline CDR1 MNHEY, CDR2 SVGAGI. Trimming stripped 3 bases from V and 7 bases from J, with 12 bases between. As DNA, the CDR3 is TGTGCCAGCAGTTATCAGGGACTGGGTGGCTACACCTTC. Residues: CASSYQGLGGYTF.

V and J are TRBV7-9 and TRBJ1-2, with 9 bases fitting TRBD1. This CDR3 contains 14 residues. Germline-derived CDR1 and CDR2 are SEHNR and FQNEAQ (reference sequence). Trimming removed 2 bases from V and 6 bases from J; junction bases left unmatched: 4. CDR3 nucleotide sequence: TGTGCCAGCAGCTTAACCGACAGGGGGAATGGCTACACCTTC. This translates into CASSLTDRGNGYTF. Full variable domain (outside the CDR3, taken from reference TRBV7-9 and TRBJ1-2): DTGVSQNPRHKITKRGQNVTFRCDPISEHNRLYWYRQTLGQGPEFLTYFQNEAQLEKSRLLSDRFSAERPKGSFSTLEIQRTEQGDSAMYLCASSLTDRGNGYTFGSGTRLTVV.

The V and J genes are TRBV7-6 and TRBJ2-7, with a possible D match to TRBD1 (6 bases). Looked up from germline, CDR1 is SGHVS and CDR2 is FNYEAQ. The CDR3 runs 17 residues. V was shortened by 6 bases and J by 1 base, with 22 bases between the two germline ends. The CDR3 nucleotides read TGTGCCAGCAGACCACAGACGGGACAAGGTGTGTCCTACGAGCAGTACTTC. Protein sequence: CASRPQTGQGVSYEQYF.